Following are 18 T cell receptor beta chains from one sample sequenced in a study of blood T cells in healthy people across ages. The second PCR ran roughly 7 to 11 cycles with a sample-barcoded 5' primer and J-beta primers. TCRdb reprocessed the 5' RACE reads via MiXCR and lists one record per CDR3 protein. The sample contains more than 650,000 distinct CDR3 sequences, approximately 22% of which appear only once. The specimen sequenced was blood. The source of these receptors is a man between 65 and 85 years old in good health.

This clonotype was observed a handful of times. The chain joins TRBV2 to TRBJ1-1; D is perhaps TRBD1 (5 bases). Trimming left V 9 bases short and J 0 bases short, with 14 bases between. CDR1 and CDR2 (germline): SNHLY, FYNNEI. The CDR3 contains 14 residues. CDR3 residues: CASAREGMNTEAFF. The CDR3 DNA reads TGTGCCAGTGCCAGGGAGGGGATGAACACTGAAGCTTTCTTT.

The V and J genes are TRBV28 and TRBJ2-1; 9 bases are shared with TRBD1. After removal of 5 bases from V and 9 bases from J, the junction contained 17 bases not matched to a gene. There are 17 residues in the CDR3. The germline gives CDR1 MDHEN, CDR2 SYDVKM. The CDR3 spells CASSPTGGLPLTGEQFF. The DNA of the CDR3 is TGTGCCAGCAGTCCCACAGGGGGCTTGCCCCTAACGGGTGAGCAGTTCTTC.

Many counts were recorded for this clonotype. At one of its ends the junction is not consistent with the germline gene, which may arise from a read error. The chain combines TRBV12-3 or TRBV12-4 with TRBJ2-1, with 10 nucleotides matching TRBD2. This CDR3 has 14 residues. The chain's CDR3 is CASRLAGGRNEQFF. The CDR3 coding sequence is TGTGCCAGCAGGTTAGCGGGGGGAAGAAATGAGCAGTTCTTC.

The chain employs TRBV25-1 and TRBJ2-7, with 7 bases lining up with TRBD2. From germline, CDR1 is MGHDK and CDR2 SYGVNS. V lost 1 base and J lost 2; bases outside the gene matches: 5. CDR3 size: 15 residues. CDR3 in DNA: TGTGCCAGCAGTGAATGGGGAGGGACCACCTACGAGCAGTACTTC. It codes for CASSEWGGTTYEQYF.

This clonotype appeared a few times. Given a much more abundant clone one base away, this may be a read error. The chain is built from TRBV5-1 and TRBJ2-3; D is uncertain. The CDR3 is made up of 12 amino acids. Germline CDR1 SGHRS, CDR2 YFSETQ. The CDR3 DNA follows: TGCGCCAGCAGCTACAGCGTAGATACGCGGTATTTT. It yields the protein CASSYSVDTRYF.

The rearrangement uses TRBV20-1 and TRBJ2-2; either TRBD1 or TRBD2 may supply D (5 bases each). Trimming cost V 2 bases and J 5 bases, with 9 bases left between them. Germline V gene lookup returns CDR1 DFQATT and CDR2 SNEGSKA (reference sequence). The CDR3 totals 13 residues. The CDR3 DNA sequence: TGCAGTGCTAGACAGGGACGGACCGGGGAGCTGTTTTTT. Translated: CSARQGRTGELFF.

This clonotype has ten or more counts. The CDR3 DNA sequence: TGCAGCGTCCGCGGCGGGGTAGGGACTGAAGCTTTCTTT. It translates to CSVRGGVGTEAFF. The chain couples TRBV29-1 to TRBJ1-1; D remains unclear. V was shortened by 6 bases and J by 5 bases, with 16 bases between the two germline ends. This CDR3 is built from 13 residues. Germline V lookup: CDR1 SQVTM, CDR2 ANQGSEA.

The J gene is TRBJ2-2, the V gene TRBV20-1, with 10 bases aligning to TRBD2. Per germline, CDR1 DFQATT and CDR2 SNEGSKA (reference sequence). This CDR3 is 16 amino acids long. V gave up 0 bases and J gave up 4 bases; unmatched junction bases: 5. CDR3 protein: CSARDSSGSTTGELFF. The CDR3 bases are TGCAGTGCTAGAGATTCTAGCGGGAGTACCACCGGGGAGCTGTTTTTT.

This chain uses TRBV20-1 with TRBJ2-7, with D possibly being TRBD1 (6 bases). Trimming pared 0 bases from V and 5 bases from J, leaving 14 bases between. Germline V lookup: CDR1 DFQATT, CDR2 SNEGSKA (reference sequence). The length of the CDR3 is 14 residues. Here the CDR3 DNA reads TGCAGTGCTAGAGATGGCAGGGGAGCGGACGAGCAGTACTTC. It is translated as CSARDGRGADEQYF.

This clonotype was counted many times. The chain uses TRBV20-1 and TRBJ1-4; 9 nucleotides agree with TRBD1. Germline V gene lookup returns CDR1 DFQATT and CDR2 SNEGSKA (reference sequence). The CDR3 is 15 amino acids. With 0 bases clipped from V and 8 bases from J, the junction kept 7 bases outside the gene matches. The CDR3 bases are TGCAGTGCTAGAGACCGGACAGGGGTGAGCGAAAAACTGTTTTTT. Translation: CSARDRTGVSEKLFF.

V is TRBV12-3 or TRBV12-4 and J is TRBJ2-5; 9 bases are a match to TRBD2. This CDR3 comprises 16 residues. Trimming removed 5 bases from V and 3 bases from J; junction bases left unmatched: 10. CDR3: CASSIGIAGVKETQYF. In DNA form, the CDR3 reads TGTGCCAGCAGTATCGGGATAGCGGGGGTAAAAGAGACCCAGTACTTC.

This clonotype was observed many times. This chain uses TRBV3-1 with TRBJ1-2; no definite D call. The V and J ends lost 4 bases and 3 bases respectively, with 9 bases between them. The CDR3 has 13 amino acids. Germline V gene lookup returns CDR1 LGHDT and CDR2 YNNKEL (reference sequence). In DNA, the CDR3 is TGTGCCAGCAGCCCCTGGGTGGACTATGGCTACACCTTC. This sequence encodes CASSPWVDYGYTF.

The J gene is TRBJ2-1, the V gene TRBV2; tentatively, D is TRBD1 (6 bases). There are 13 residues in the CDR3. The germline V and J ends were trimmed by 6 bases and 10 bases, with 16 bases remaining between them. The V gene's germline CDR1 is SNHLY and CDR2 FYNNEI. The CDR3 here is CASRRDINGEQFF. CDR3 coding DNA: TGTGCCAGCAGACGGGACATCAACGGCGAGCAGTTCTTC.

This chain links TRBV20-1 with TRBJ1-6, with D uncertain. The ends were cut back, 3 bases at V and 6 bases at J, with 12 bases in the middle. The CDR3 is 14 amino acids. CDR1 DFQATT and CDR2 SNEGSKA come from the germline V gene (reference sequence). The CDR3 is CSARVGLPNSPLHF. DNA for the CDR3: TGCAGTGCTAGGGTCGGACTCCCTAATTCACCCCTCCACTTT.

V usage is TRBV6-5 and J usage is TRBJ2-1; D is possibly TRBD2 (5 bases). The CDR3 is 15 residues long. V was shortened by 5 bases and J by 4 bases, with 15 bases between the two germline ends. Germline V lookup: CDR1 MNHEY, CDR2 SVGAGI. The CDR3 protein is CASSPSAGEYNEQFF. CDR3 coding DNA: TGTGCCAGCAGTCCCTCGGCGGGCGAGTACAATGAGCAGTTCTTC.

The J gene is TRBJ1-2, the V gene TRBV12-3 or TRBV12-4, with no clear D. The CDR3 runs 13 residues. Deletions cut 5 bases from V and 5 bases from J, with 12 bases between. CDR3 residues: CASSTRQGYGYTF. The CDR3 nucleotides read TGTGCCAGCAGTACCCGACAAGGGTATGGCTACACCTTC.

The V and J genes are TRBV6-2 or TRBV6-3 and TRBJ1-4, with D possibly TRBD1 on 5 matching bases. This CDR3 has 11 residues. Trimming pared 6 bases from V and 8 bases from J, leaving 7 bases between. Germline V gene data show CDR1 as MNHEY and CDR2 as SVGEGT. Here the CDR3 DNA reads TGTGCCAGCAGCCGGACAGAAAAACTGTTTTTT. Its protein is CASSRTEKLFF.

This clonotype was found a few times. The chain employs TRBV5-1 and TRBJ2-1; 8 bases line up with TRBD1. V was pared by 5 bases and J by 4 bases, with 8 bases of the junction left unmatched. The CDR3 totals 15 residues. Germline CDR1 SGHRS, CDR2 YFSETQ. The CDR3 DNA reads TGCGCCAGCAGTTTCGACAGGGGAAAGTACAATGAGCAGTTCTTC. Amino acids: CASSFDRGKYNEQFF.